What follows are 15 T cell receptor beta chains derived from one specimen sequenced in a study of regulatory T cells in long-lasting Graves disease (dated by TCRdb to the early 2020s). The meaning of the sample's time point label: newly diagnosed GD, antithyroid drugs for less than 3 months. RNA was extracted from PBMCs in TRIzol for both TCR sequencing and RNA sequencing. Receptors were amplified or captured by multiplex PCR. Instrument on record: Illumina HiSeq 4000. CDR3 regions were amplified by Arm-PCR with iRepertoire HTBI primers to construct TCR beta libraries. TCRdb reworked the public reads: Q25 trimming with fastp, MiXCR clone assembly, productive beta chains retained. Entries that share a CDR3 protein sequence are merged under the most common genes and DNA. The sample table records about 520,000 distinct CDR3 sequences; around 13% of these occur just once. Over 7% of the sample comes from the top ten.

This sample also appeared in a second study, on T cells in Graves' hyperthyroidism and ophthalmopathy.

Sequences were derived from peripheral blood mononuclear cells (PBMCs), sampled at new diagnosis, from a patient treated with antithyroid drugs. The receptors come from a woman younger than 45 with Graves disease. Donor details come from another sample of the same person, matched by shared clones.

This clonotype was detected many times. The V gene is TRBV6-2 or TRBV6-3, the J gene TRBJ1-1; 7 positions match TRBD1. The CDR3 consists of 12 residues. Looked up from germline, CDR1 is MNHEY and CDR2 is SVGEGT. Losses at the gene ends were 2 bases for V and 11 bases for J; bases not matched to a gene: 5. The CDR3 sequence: CASSYRTGGAFF. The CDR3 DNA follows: TGTGCCAGCAGTTACAGGACAGGTGGGGCTTTCTTT.

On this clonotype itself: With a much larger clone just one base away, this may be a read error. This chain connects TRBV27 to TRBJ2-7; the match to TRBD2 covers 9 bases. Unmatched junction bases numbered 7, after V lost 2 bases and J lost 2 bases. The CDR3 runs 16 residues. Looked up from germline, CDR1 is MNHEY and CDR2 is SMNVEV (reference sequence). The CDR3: CASSLNSGSHTYEQYF. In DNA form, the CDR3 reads TGTGCCAGCAGTTTAAATAGCGGGAGTCATACCTACGAGCAGTACTTC.

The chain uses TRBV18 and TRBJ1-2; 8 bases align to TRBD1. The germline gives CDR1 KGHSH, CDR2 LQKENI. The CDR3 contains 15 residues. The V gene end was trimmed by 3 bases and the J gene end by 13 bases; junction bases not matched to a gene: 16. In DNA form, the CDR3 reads TGTGCCAGCTCACCGACGTCTATACCGGGACAGGAGTCCACCTTC. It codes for CASSPTSIPGQESTF.

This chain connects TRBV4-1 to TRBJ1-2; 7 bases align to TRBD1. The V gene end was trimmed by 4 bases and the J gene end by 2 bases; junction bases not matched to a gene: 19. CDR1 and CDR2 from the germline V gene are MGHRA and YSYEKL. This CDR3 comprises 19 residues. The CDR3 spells CASSPPGQRGQRENYGYTF. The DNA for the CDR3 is TGCGCCAGCAGCCCCCCGGGGCAACGGGGACAGAGAGAAAACTATGGCTACACCTTC.

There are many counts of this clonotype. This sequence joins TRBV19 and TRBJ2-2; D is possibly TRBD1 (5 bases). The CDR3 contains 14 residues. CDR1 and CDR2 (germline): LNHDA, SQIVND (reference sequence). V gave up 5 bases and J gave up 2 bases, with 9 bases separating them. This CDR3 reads CASSLGHNTGELFF. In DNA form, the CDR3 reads TGTGCCAGTAGTCTCGGACATAACACCGGGGAGCTGTTTTTT.

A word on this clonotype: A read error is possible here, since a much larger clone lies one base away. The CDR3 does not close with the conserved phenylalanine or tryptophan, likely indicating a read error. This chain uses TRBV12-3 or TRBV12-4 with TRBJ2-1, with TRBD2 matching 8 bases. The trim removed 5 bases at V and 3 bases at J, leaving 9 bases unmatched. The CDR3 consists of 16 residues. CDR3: CASSGSGSNLYNEQFS. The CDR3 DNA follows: TGTGCCAGCAGTGGGAGCGGGAGTAATCTCTACAATGAGCAGTTCTCC.

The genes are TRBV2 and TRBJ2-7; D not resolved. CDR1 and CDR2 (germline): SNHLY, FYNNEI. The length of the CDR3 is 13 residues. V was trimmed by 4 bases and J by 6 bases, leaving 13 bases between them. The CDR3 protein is CASSVTRDLEQYV. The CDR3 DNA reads TGTGCCAGCAGTGTGACCCGTGACCTCGAGCAGTACGTC.

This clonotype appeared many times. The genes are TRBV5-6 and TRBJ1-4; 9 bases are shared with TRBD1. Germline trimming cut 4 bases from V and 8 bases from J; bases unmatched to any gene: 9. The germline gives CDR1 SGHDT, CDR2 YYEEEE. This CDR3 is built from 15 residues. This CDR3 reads CASSRRTGASEKLFF. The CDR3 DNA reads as TGTGCCAGCAGCCGACGGACAGGGGCCAGCGAAAAACTGTTTTTT.

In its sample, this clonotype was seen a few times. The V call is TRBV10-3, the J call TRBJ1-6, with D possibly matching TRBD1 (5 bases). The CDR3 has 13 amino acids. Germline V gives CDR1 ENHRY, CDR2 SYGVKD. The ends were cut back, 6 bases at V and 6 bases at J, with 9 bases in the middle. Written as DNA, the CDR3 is TGTGCCATCAGGCGGGACGTTAATTCACCCCTCCACTTT. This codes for CAIRRDVNSPLHF.

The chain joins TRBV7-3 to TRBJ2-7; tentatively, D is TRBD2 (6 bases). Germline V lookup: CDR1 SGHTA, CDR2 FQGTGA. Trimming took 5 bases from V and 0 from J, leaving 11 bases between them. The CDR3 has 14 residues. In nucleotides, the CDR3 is TGTGCCAGCAGCCCCGGAGGGAACTCCTACGAGCAGTACTTC. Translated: CASSPGGNSYEQYF.

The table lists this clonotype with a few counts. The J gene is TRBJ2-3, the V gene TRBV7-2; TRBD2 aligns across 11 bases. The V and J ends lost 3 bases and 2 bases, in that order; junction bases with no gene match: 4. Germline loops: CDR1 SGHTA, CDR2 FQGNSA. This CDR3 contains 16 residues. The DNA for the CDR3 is TGTGCCAGCAGCTTTAGCGGGAGGGCCCTCACAGATACGCAGTATTTT. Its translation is CASSFSGRALTDTQYF.

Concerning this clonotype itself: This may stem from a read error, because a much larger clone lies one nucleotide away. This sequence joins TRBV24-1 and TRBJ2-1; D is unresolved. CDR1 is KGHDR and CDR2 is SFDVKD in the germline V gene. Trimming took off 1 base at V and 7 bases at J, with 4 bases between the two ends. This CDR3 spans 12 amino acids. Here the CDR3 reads CATSDFGNEQFF. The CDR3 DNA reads TGTGCCACCAGTGATTTTGGAAATGAGCAGTTCTTC.

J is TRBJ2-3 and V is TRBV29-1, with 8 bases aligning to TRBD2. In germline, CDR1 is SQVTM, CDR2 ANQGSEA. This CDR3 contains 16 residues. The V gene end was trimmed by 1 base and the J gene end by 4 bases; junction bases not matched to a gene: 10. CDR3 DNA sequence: TGCAGCGTTGAAGTCGAAGCGGGAGTCTGGGCAGATACGCAGTATTTT. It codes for CSVEVEAGVWADTQYF.

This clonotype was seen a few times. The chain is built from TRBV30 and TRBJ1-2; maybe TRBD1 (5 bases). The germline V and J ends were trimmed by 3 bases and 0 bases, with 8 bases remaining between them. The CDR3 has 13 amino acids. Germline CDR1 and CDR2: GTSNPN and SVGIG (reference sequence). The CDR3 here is CAWRRQTNYGYTF. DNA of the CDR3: TGTGCCTGGAGGAGACAGACTAACTATGGCTACACCTTC.

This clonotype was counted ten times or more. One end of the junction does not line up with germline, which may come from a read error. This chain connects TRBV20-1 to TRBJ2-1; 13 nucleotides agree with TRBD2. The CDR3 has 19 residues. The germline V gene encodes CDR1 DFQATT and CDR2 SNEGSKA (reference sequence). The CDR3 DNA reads TGCAGTGCCAGAGGACTAGCGGGAGCCCTCCCCCGCTCCTACAATGAGCAGTTCTTC. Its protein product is CSARGLAGALPRSYNEQFF.